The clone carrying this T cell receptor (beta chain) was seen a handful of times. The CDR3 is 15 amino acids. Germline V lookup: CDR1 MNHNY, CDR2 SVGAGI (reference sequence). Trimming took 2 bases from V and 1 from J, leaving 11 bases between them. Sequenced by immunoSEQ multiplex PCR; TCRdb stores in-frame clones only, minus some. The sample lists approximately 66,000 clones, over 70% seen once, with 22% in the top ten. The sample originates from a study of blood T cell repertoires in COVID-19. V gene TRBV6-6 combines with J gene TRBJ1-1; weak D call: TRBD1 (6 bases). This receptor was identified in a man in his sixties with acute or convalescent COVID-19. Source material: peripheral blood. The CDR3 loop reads CASSYGGQKNTEAFF. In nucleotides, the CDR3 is TGTGCCAGCAGTTACGGGGGCCAGAAGAACACTGAAGCTTTCTTT.